Listed here is a single TCR beta chain. Its antigen is not known. V was pared by 0 bases and J by 7 bases, with 11 bases between. Germline assignment: CDR1 SGHDN and CDR2 FVKESK. The CDR3 loop spans 14 amino acids. This record comes from a study of PD-L1 blockade in urothelial cancer. As for the study in general: About 90% of the roughly 29 patients comprised males who had bladder-origin urothelial cancer. Patients previously received 0 to 3 chemotherapy regimens. T cells numbered a median of roughly 150,000 in the blood samples. Study-level results: Below-median blood TCR clonality before treatment forecast better survival.

Measured with immunoSEQ multiplex PCR; TCRdb has only the in-frame clones, and not every one. This sample has 27,000 or so clones, with around 84% found just once. This chain uses TRBV14 with TRBJ2-3; D perhaps matches TRBD2 (5 bases). The sequences come from PBMCs, collected around atezolizumab (anti-PD-L1) treatment. The sequence came from a man aged 50-59 years with urothelial cancer. CDR3 DNA: TGTGCCAGCAGCCAAGATCTATCGGGGAATACGCAGTATTTT. Translating it yields CASSQDLSGNTQYF.